The 28 T cell receptor beta chains below were found in one sample sequenced in a study of CD8 T cells in Susac syndrome. Random hexamers were used to reverse transcribe the RNA input (about 0.45 to 1 ug). Each CDR3 protein is one row after TCRdb ran MiXCR on the immunoSEQ multiplex PCR reads. The profile covers approximately 180,000 distinct CDR3 sequences, with around 94% appearing a single time and 0.095% to 0.1% taken by the ten largest. Input material: CD4+ T cells from PBMCs. The source is a human donor with Susac syndrome.

This rearrangement joins TRBV7-9 to TRBJ1-2, with D unresolved. The CDR3 consists of 14 residues. V lost 1 base, J lost 4 bases, and 10 bases lay in between. CDR1 and CDR2 (germline): SEHNR, FQNEAQ (reference sequence). CDR3 in amino acids: CASSLGSPGYGYTF. CDR3 sequence (DNA): TGTGCCAGCAGCTTAGGTTCTCCAGGCTATGGCTACACCTTC.

This rearrangement joins TRBV15 to TRBJ2-2; 9 bases match TRBD1. Germline V gene data show CDR1 as LNHNV and CDR2 as YYDKDF (reference sequence). V lost 2 bases to trimming and J lost 3 bases; unmatched junction nucleotides: 4. There are 16 residues in the CDR3. The CDR3 sequence is CATSRLGTGYTGELFF. The CDR3 DNA follows: TGTGCCACCAGCAGATTGGGGACAGGGTACACCGGGGAGCTGTTTTTT.

The sample holds one count of this clonotype. The V and J genes are TRBV15 and TRBJ2-5; 8 bases map to TRBD1. V was clipped by 0 bases and J by 5 bases; unmatched bases: 5. The germline V gene encodes CDR1 LNHNV and CDR2 YYDKDF (reference sequence). This CDR3 has 15 residues. CDR3 residues: CATSRDGQGEETQYF. The DNA for the CDR3 is TGTGCCACCAGCAGAGATGGACAGGGCGAGGAGACCCAGTACTTC.

V is TRBV12-3 or TRBV12-4 and J is TRBJ2-1, with 8 bases fitting TRBD2. The CDR3 sequence is 14 residues long. V lost 3 bases to trimming and J lost 2 bases; unmatched junction nucleotides: 0. The CDR3: CASSFSGTYNEQFF. CDR3 coding DNA: TGTGCCAGCAGTTTTAGCGGGACCTACAATGAGCAGTTCTTC.

The chain carries TRBV30 and TRBJ2-1; unclear D gene. Germline V gene lookup returns CDR1 GTSNPN and CDR2 SVGIG (reference sequence). The CDR3 runs 14 residues. The germline V and J ends were trimmed by 0 bases and 3 bases, with 9 bases remaining between them. The CDR3 is CAWSVVSGYNEQFF. DNA for the CDR3: TGTGCCTGGAGTGTGGTATCTGGCTACAATGAGCAGTTCTTC.

The chain is built from TRBV30 and TRBJ2-7; 8 positions match TRBD1. Germline-derived CDR1 and CDR2 are GTSNPN and SVGIG (reference sequence). Germline trimming cut 0 bases from V and 4 bases from J; bases unmatched to any gene: 5. This CDR3 has 14 amino acids. The CDR3 nucleotides are TGTGCCTGGAGTGTGACAGGGGTCGATTACGAGCAGTACTTC. It specifies CAWSVTGVDYEQYF.

The chain couples TRBV2 to TRBJ1-1, with D hard to call. Trimming removed 8 bases at V and 4 bases at J, with 8 bases between. CDR1 SNHLY and CDR2 FYNNEI come from the germline V gene. This CDR3 is built from 11 residues. This CDR3 is CASRRRTEAFF. The CDR3, as DNA: TGTGCCAGCCGGCGCCGCACTGAAGCTTTCTTT.

The gene calls are TRBV7-2 and TRBJ1-5; unclear D gene. Germline values: CDR1 SGHTA, CDR2 FQGNSA. This CDR3 is 13 amino acids long. Trimming cost V 4 bases and J 7 bases, with 11 bases left between them. The CDR3 DNA sequence: TGTGCCAGCAGCTCCGGGAGACACCAGCCCCAGCATTTT. This gives the protein CASSSGRHQPQHF. Full variable domain (outside the CDR3, taken from reference TRBV7-2 and TRBJ1-5): GAGVSQSPSNKVTEKGKDVELRCDPISGHTALYWYRQSLGQGLEFLIYFQGNSAPDKSGLPSDRFSAERTGGSVSTLTIQRTQQEDSAVYLCASSSGRHQPQHFGDGTRLSIL.

The gene calls are TRBV4-1 and TRBJ2-1; D may match TRBD1 or TRBD2 (5 bases each). Deletions cut 8 bases from V and 4 bases from J, with 12 bases between. CDR1 and CDR2 (germline): MGHRA, YSYEKL. The CDR3 loop spans 13 amino acids. CDR3 in DNA: TGCGCCAGCGGTAAGGGACGTTACAATGAGCAGTTCTTC. Encoded protein: CASGKGRYNEQFF.

The chain uses TRBV12-5 and TRBJ2-1; perhaps TRBD2 as D (5 bases). The CDR3 has 17 amino acids. The germline V gene has CDR1 LGHNT and CDR2 FRNRAP. The ends were cut back, 0 bases at V and 5 bases at J, with 17 bases in the middle. The CDR3 protein is CASGLVLGSRHNNEQFF. The CDR3 DNA reads as TGTGCTAGTGGTTTGGTACTAGGTAGTAGGCATAACAATGAGCAGTTCTTC. The full variable domain, its missing parts supplied by reference TRBV12-5 and TRBJ2-1, is DARVTQTPRHKVTEMGQEVTMRCQPILGHNTVFWYRQTMMQGLELLAYFRNRAPLDDSGMPKDRFSAEMPDATLATLKIQPSEPRDSAVYFCASGLVLGSRHNNEQFFGPGTRLTVL.

The rearrangement joins TRBV28 to TRBJ1-2, with 8 positions matching TRBD1. Germline-derived CDR1 and CDR2 are MDHEN and SYDVKM. The CDR3 extends over 15 amino acids. V was pared by 6 bases and J by 3 bases, with 9 bases of the junction left unmatched. The CDR3 is CASSRRLTGDYGYTF. In DNA form, the CDR3 reads TGTGCCAGCAGCCGCCGTCTGACAGGGGACTATGGCTACACCTTC.

The chain links TRBV7-2 to TRBJ2-1, with 8 bases lining up with TRBD2. The germline gives CDR1 SGHTA, CDR2 FQGNSA. Trimming cost V 3 bases and J 9 bases; bases outside gene matches: 1. The CDR3 contains 12 residues. The CDR3 sequence is CASSFSGGEQFF. The CDR3 nucleotides are TGTGCCAGCAGCTTCAGCGGGGGTGAGCAGTTCTTC.

The rearrangement links TRBV20-1 to TRBJ1-5; TRBD1 aligns across 8 bases. The CDR3 is 17 amino acids. V lost 6 bases to trimming and J lost 0 bases; unmatched junction nucleotides: 13. CDR1 is DFQATT, CDR2 SNEGSKA, per germline (reference sequence). The CDR3 nucleotides read TGCAGTGCAGGGGACAGGACCCCACCTTATAGCAATCAGCCCCAGCATTTT. Its translation: CSAGDRTPPYSNQPQHF.

This chain uses TRBV15 with TRBJ2-3; 8 positions match TRBD1. The CDR3 length is 15 residues. V trimming: 2 bases; J trimming: 4 bases; junction bases outside the gene matches: 5. Germline V gene lookup returns CDR1 LNHNV and CDR2 YYDKDF (reference sequence). CDR3 sequence reads: CATSRQQGGADTQYF. In DNA, the CDR3 is TGTGCCACCAGCAGACAACAGGGGGGAGCAGATACGCAGTATTTT. Looking up the rest from reference TRBV15 and TRBJ2-3 gives the full variable domain: DAMVIQNPRYQVTQFGKPVTLSCSQTLNHNVMYWYQQKSSQAPKLLFHYYDKDFNNEADTPDNFQSRRPNTSFCFLDIRSPGLGDTAMYLCATSRQQGGADTQYFGPGTRLTVL.

This chain connects TRBV5-1 to TRBJ2-5, with D unclear. The CDR3 runs 12 residues. CDR1 is SGHRS and CDR2 is YFSETQ in the germline V gene. Trimming removed 3 bases from V and 5 bases from J, with 8 bases in between. The CDR3 reads CASSSRQETQYF. The CDR3, as DNA: TGCGCCAGCAGCTCCCGTCAGGAGACCCAGTACTTC.

The chain has TRBV7-9 and TRBJ2-7, with D possibly being TRBD1 or TRBD2 (5 bases each). Per germline, CDR1 SEHNR and CDR2 FQNEAQ (reference sequence). The ends were cut back, 5 bases at V and 1 base at J, with 12 bases in the middle. This CDR3 region has 14 residues. CDR3 in amino acids: CASSLRDASYEQYF. For the CDR3, the DNA is TGTGCCAGCAGCCTTCGGGACGCTTCCTACGAGCAGTACTTC.

This sequence joins TRBV20-1 and TRBJ1-4; D remains ambiguous. The germline CDR1 and CDR2 sequences are DFQATT and SNEGSKA (reference sequence). The germline V and J ends were trimmed by 5 bases and 3 bases, with 10 bases remaining between them. The CDR3 has 13 residues. This chain's CDR3 is CSASRVANEKLFF. The CDR3 region has the DNA TGCAGTGCTTCCCGGGTGGCTAATGAAAAACTGTTTTTT.

The chain links TRBV29-1 to TRBJ1-5; D is ambiguous. The CDR3 is made up of 13 amino acids. The V end lost 4 bases, the J end lost 2 bases, and 9 bases lay between the germline ends. Germline V CDR1 and CDR2: SQVTM, ANQGSEA. CDR3 residues: CSVGSGGNQPQHF. The CDR3 coding sequence is TGCAGCGTTGGCAGCGGCGGCAATCAGCCCCAGCATTTT.

The J gene is TRBJ2-3, the V gene TRBV19; 9 bases agree with TRBD2. The V and J ends lost 5 bases and 0 bases, in that order; junction bases with no gene match: 3. The germline V gene encodes CDR1 LNHDA and CDR2 SQIVND (reference sequence). The CDR3 is made up of 15 amino acids. CDR3 protein: CASSSTSGSTDTQYF. The CDR3 DNA reads as TGTGCCAGTAGTTCAACTAGCGGGAGCACAGATACGCAGTATTTT.

CDR3 coding DNA: TGTGCCAGCAGTTTGACAGGTAGCCCCTTTTACTATGGCTACACCTTC. Translated, it gives CASSLTGSPFYYGYTF. The V and J genes are TRBV12-3 or TRBV12-4 and TRBJ1-2; the D gene is possibly TRBD1 (6 bases). Between the trimmed V and J ends, which lost 3 bases and 3 bases, there was a span of 17 bases. The CDR3 totals 16 residues.

V and J are TRBV11-2 and TRBJ2-3; D not certain. The V gene lost 3 bases and the J gene lost 2 bases, with 9 bases spanning the gap. Germline CDR1 reads SGHAT; CDR2 reads FQNNGV. The CDR3 length is 14 residues. CDR3 region: CASSLDPDTDTQYF. The DNA for the CDR3 is TGTGCCAGCAGCTTGGACCCCGACACAGATACGCAGTATTTT.

CDR3 protein: CATHAGTGSYEQYF. CDR3 nucleotide sequence: TGTGCCACCCACGCCGGGACAGGGAGCTACGAGCAGTACTTC. The chain links TRBV10-3 to TRBJ2-7, with 9 bases matching TRBD1. CDR1 and CDR2 (germline): ENHRY, SYGVKD. Trimming at V came to 10 bases and at J to 3 bases, leaving 10 bases not matched to a gene. This CDR3 has 14 amino acids.

The rearrangement uses TRBV7-2 and TRBJ2-7; unclear D gene. This CDR3 spans 14 amino acids. Germline values: CDR1 SGHTA, CDR2 FQGNSA. V was trimmed by 1 base and J by 4 bases, leaving 11 bases between them. This chain's CDR3 is CASSLEIGGYEQYF. The CDR3 DNA sequence: TGTGCCAGCAGCTTAGAGATAGGCGGTTACGAGCAGTACTTC.

The V call is TRBV30, the J call TRBJ2-1; 7 nucleotides match TRBD1. Germline V gene sequence: CDR1 GTSNPN, CDR2 SVGIG (reference sequence). The CDR3 runs to 11 residues. V was clipped by 3 bases and J by 8 bases; unmatched bases: 1. CDR3 region: CAWRTGYEQFF. In nucleotides, the CDR3 is TGTGCCTGGAGGACAGGGTATGAGCAGTTCTTC.

This chain uses TRBV7-2 with TRBJ2-1; 9 nucleotides match TRBD2. The CDR3 contains 17 residues. The V and J ends lost 5 bases and 4 bases, in that order; junction bases with no gene match: 12. The V gene's germline CDR1 is SGHTA and CDR2 FQGNSA. The CDR3 here is CASSRSSLAGLYNEQFF. CDR3 bases: TGTGCCAGCAGCCGGAGTAGCCTAGCGGGGTTGTACAATGAGCAGTTCTTC.

This chain uses TRBV29-1 with TRBJ1-2, with D maybe TRBD1 (6 bases). Trimming left V 6 bases short and J 7 bases short, with 15 bases between. Per germline, CDR1 SQVTM and CDR2 ANQGSEA. This CDR3 is 12 amino acids long. CDR3 bases: TGCAGCGTGACCGGGGGGGGCTCTGGCTACACCTTC. It specifies CSVTGGGSGYTF.

This chain links TRBV20-1 with TRBJ2-1, with D maybe TRBD2 (6 bases). V lost 4 bases and J lost 1, with 17 bases in between. CDR1 and CDR2 from the germline V gene are DFQATT and SNEGSKA (reference sequence). The CDR3 runs 16 residues. CDR3 DNA sequence: TGCAGTGCTACCCCGGACTATAGCGGATCCTACAATGAGCAGTTCTTC. Protein: CSATPDYSGSYNEQFF.

The chain links TRBV25-1 to TRBJ2-5; TRBD2 matches 7 bases. The V gene end was trimmed by 0 bases and the J gene end by 5 bases; junction bases not matched to a gene: 3. Germline CDR1 reads MGHDK; CDR2 reads SYGVNS. The CDR3 has 14 residues. The DNA for the CDR3 is TGTGCCAGCAGTGAATATGGGGGAGGGGAGACCCAGTACTTC. As protein: CASSEYGGGETQYF.